This T cell receptor beta chain is drawn from a study of OX40 agonist ivuxolimab in advanced cancers. At the level of the study: The patients received ivuxolimab by intravenous route every 2 weeks at 0.01 to 10 mg/kg.

Notes on this clone: Antigen specificity is unknown.

This table comes from immunoSEQ multiplex PCR, and its TCRdb copy is limited to in-frame clones, with some not included. Of around 15,000 clones listed, roughly 79% were seen once; the top ten hold 9.5% to 15%. Study-wide results and limits: Expanded clones belonging to CD8+ T cells outnumbered, on average, those of CD4+.

Blood got drawn at baseline, again on cycle 4 day 1, and then on cycle 7 day 1. Germline V gene sequence: CDR1 SEHNR, CDR2 FQNEAQ (reference sequence). CDR3 size: 14 residues. With 4 bases removed from V and 3 bases from J, the gap between germline ends came to 12 bases. This specimen was CD4+ or CD8+ T cells sorted from blood, taken in a trial of the OX40 agonist ivuxolimab. The chain employs TRBV7-9 and TRBJ1-2; TRBD1 is a possible D gene (6 bases). This receptor was taken from an adult with an advanced solid tumor such as melanoma, head and neck, liver or kidney cancer. This CDR3 reads CASSSSGADYGYTF. CDR3 bases: TGTGCCAGCAGCTCTTCAGGGGCGGACTATGGCTACACCTTC.